This is a list of T cell receptor beta chains from one sample in a study of CD8+ T cells in alopecia areata. Clones were read by immunoSEQ multiplex PCR, and TCRdb kept only the in-frame ones, dropping some. The sample lists over 150,000 clones, about 60% occurring once. Here the sequenced sample was CD4+ T cells sorted from blood, taken at week 24, from a patient treated with tofacitinib. The origin of the receptors is a human donor with alopecia areata. CDR3s include the opening cysteine and the closing phenylalanine or tryptophan. The order of the fields is V gene, D gene, CDR3 protein. D genes are given only for firm matches.

V gene: TRBV4-2
D gene: .
CDR3 protein: CASSQAAGFNSPLHF

V gene: TRBV29-1
D gene: TRBD1
CDR3 protein: CSVEGKTGLPFF

V gene: TRBV5-1
D gene: .
CDR3 protein: CASSLGQSMRGANVLTF

V gene: TRBV2
D gene: .
CDR3 protein: CASRDSTGVPMDTIYF

V gene: TRBV7-3
D gene: TRBD1
CDR3 protein: CASSARQGANTGELFF

V gene: TRBV19
D gene: .
CDR3 protein: CASSTGYEQYF

V gene: TRBV14
D gene: TRBD1
CDR3 protein: CASSQPGRTGAETQYF

V gene: TRBV4-2
D gene: TRBD1
CDR3 protein: CASSQGDRGKNIQYF

V gene: TRBV29-1
D gene: .
CDR3 protein: CSVEGEGEDYGYTF

V gene: TRBV27
D gene: TRBD2
CDR3 protein: CASTFTGTSVSSSYEQYF

V gene: TRBV29-1
D gene: TRBD1
CDR3 protein: CSASTGQGAHYGYTF

V gene: TRBV2
D gene: .
CDR3 protein: CASRRTAYYNEQFF

V gene: TRBV5-1
D gene: TRBD1
CDR3 protein: CASSGTAPRTQYF

V gene: TRBV5-1
D gene: TRBD1
CDR3 protein: CASSGQGLNTEAFF

V gene: TRBV11-2
D gene: .
CDR3 protein: CASSLDLWNEQFF

V gene: TRBV7-2
D gene: TRBD1
CDR3 protein: CASSTGGNQPQHF

V gene: TRBV4-2
D gene: .
CDR3 protein: CASSPIQGNTGELFF

V gene: TRBV6-5
D gene: .
CDR3 protein: CASSYQMTGSYEQYF

V gene: TRBV15
D gene: TRBD1
CDR3 protein: CATSGGRQGRKAFF

V gene: TRBV5-1
D gene: .
CDR3 protein: CASSHRDGSTDTQYF

V gene: TRBV4-1
D gene: TRBD1
CDR3 protein: CASSHPGQGYNEQFF

V gene: TRBV6-5
D gene: .
CDR3 protein: CASSSRGGANVLTF

V gene: TRBV6-1
D gene: .
CDR3 protein: CASMYGTRNTGELFF

V gene: TRBV5-1
D gene: TRBD1
CDR3 protein: CASTFRDRGSPVYF

V gene: TRBV29-1
D gene: TRBD1
CDR3 protein: CSVPQTGTNYGYTF

V gene: TRBV4-1
D gene: .
CDR3 protein: CASSHIGVTDTQYF

V gene: TRBV7-7
D gene: TRBD1
CDR3 protein: CASSRDRNTGELFF

V gene: TRBV19
D gene: .
CDR3 protein: CASSRGADRNSPLHF

V gene: TRBV5-1
D gene: .
CDR3 protein: CAREPRGEPVPRDYEQYF

V gene: TRBV19
D gene: .
CDR3 protein: CASSIPQGTYGYTF

V gene: TRBV10-3
D gene: TRBD1
CDR3 protein: CAISEQTGGGTGELFF

V gene: TRBV29-1
D gene: .
CDR3 protein: CSVVSGTEGYTF

V gene: TRBV7-9
D gene: .
CDR3 protein: CASSLDQGSSEAFF

V gene: TRBV7-3
D gene: TRBD1
CDR3 protein: CASSPQGQGGSYGYTF

V gene: TRBV30
D gene: .
CDR3 protein: CAWRPRRGSNEKLFF

V gene: TRBV30
D gene: .
CDR3 protein: CAWSSPRGEYEQYF

V gene: TRBV30
D gene: .
CDR3 protein: CAWSPTGGNTIYF